Sequencing of this TCR beta chain was carried out in a study of vaccination effects on CD4 cells after COVID-19. About the research overall: Antigen-specific CD4+ T cells were expanded (with viral peptide pools) by the ViraFEST assay ahead of sequencing. Sampling occurred a median 72 days post second dose, range 14 to 241.

V was clipped by 0 bases and J by 4 bases; unmatched bases: 6. This CDR3 is built from 15 residues. CDR1 is SGHRS and CDR2 is YFSETQ in the germline V gene. At least ten counts were recorded for this clone. The target antigen is unknown. Culture lasted around eleven days before CD4+ T cell isolation. All study participants received two doses of BNT162b2 or mRNA-1273 vaccine. None of these healthy vaccinees had been infected with SARS-CoV-2 before vaccination. TCRdb keeps only in-frame clones here, not all; method: immunoSEQ multiplex PCR. The repertoire holds more than 35,000 clones, 60% to 75% seen once, with over 8.5% in the top ten.

The specimen was CD4+ T cells from PBMCs cultured without peptide, collected after COVID-19 vaccination. This clonotype was sampled from a human donor who received a COVID-19 vaccine. The chain has TRBV5-1 and TRBJ2-5, with 7 bases identical to TRBD1. The CDR3, as DNA: TGCGCCAGCAGCTTGGAGTCTTCAGGGGGAGAGACCCAGTACTTC. It yields the protein CASSLESSGGETQYF.